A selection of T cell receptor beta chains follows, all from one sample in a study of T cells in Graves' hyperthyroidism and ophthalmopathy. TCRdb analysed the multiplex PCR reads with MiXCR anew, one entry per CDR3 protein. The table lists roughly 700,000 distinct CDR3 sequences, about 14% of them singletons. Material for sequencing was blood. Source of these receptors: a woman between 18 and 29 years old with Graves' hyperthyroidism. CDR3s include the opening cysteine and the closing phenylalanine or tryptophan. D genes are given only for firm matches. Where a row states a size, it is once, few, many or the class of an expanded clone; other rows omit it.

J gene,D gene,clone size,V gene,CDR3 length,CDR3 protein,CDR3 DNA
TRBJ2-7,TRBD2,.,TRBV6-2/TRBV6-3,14,CASSYLAGGVEQYF,TGTGCCAGCAGTTACTTGGCGGGGGGCGTTGAGCAGTACTTC
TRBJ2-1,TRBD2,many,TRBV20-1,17,CSARALEAGVGYNEQFF,TGCAGTGCTAGAGCCTTGGAAGCGGGAGTGGGATACAATGAGCAGTTCTTC
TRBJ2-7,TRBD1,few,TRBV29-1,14,CSASGGRGGYEQYF,TGCAGCGCCTCAGGGGGCAGGGGCGGCTACGAGCAGTACTTC
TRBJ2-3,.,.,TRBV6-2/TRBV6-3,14,CASSWGSLSDTQYF,TGTGCCAGCAGTTGGGGGTCCCTTTCAGATACGCAGTATTTT
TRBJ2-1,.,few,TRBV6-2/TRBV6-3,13,CASSYDSHNEQFF,TGTGCCAGCAGTTACGACAGCCACAATGAGCAGTTCTTC
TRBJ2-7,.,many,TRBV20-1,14,CSARDLISSYEQYF,TGCAGTGCTAGAGATCTCATTAGCAGCTACGAGCAGTACTTC
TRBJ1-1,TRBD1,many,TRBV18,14,CASSPRQGDTEAFF,TGTGCCAGCTCACCGAGACAGGGCGACACTGAAGCTTTCTTT
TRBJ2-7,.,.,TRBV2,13,CASRPHSPYEQYF,TGTGCCAGCAGGCCCCATTCGCCCTACGAGCAGTACTTC
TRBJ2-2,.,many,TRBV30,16,CAWINEGVWDTGELFF,TGTGCCTGGATTAACGAGGGAGTTTGGGACACCGGGGAGCTGTTTTTT
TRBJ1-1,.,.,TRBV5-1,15,CASSLGRSSNTEAFF,TGCGCCAGCAGCTTGGGACGCAGTTCGAACACTGAAGCTTTCTTT
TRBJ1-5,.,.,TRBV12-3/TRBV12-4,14,CASTLGGANQPQHF,TGTGCCAGCACCCTCGGGGGGGCCAATCAGCCCCAGCATTTT
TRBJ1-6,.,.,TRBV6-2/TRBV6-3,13,CASRRQPNSPLHF,TGTGCCAGCAGGCGGCAGCCTAATTCACCCCTCCACTTT
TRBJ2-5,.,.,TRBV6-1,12,CASSPRVETQYF,TGTGCCAGCAGTCCCCGAGTAGAGACCCAGTACTTC
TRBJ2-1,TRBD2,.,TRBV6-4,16,CATSMGGRLTYNEQFF,TGTGCCACCTCGATGGGCGGGAGGCTAACTTACAATGAGCAGTTCTTC
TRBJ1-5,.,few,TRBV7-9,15,CASSLGHGGNQPQHF,TGTGCCAGCAGCTTAGGTCATGGGGGCAATCAGCCCCAGCATTTT
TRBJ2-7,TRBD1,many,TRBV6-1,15,CASSYAGTGFYEQYF,TGTGCCAGCAGTTACGCCGGGACAGGCTTCTACGAGCAGTACTTC
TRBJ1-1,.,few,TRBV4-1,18,CASSHPIKGPPGNTEAFF,TGCGCCAGCAGCCACCCCATCAAGGGGCCGCCGGGGAACACTGAAGCTTTCTTT
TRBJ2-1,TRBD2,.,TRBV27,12,CASRDWGGEQFF,TGTGCCAGCCGGGACTGGGGGGGTGAGCAGTTCTTC
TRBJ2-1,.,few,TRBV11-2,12,CASSPPGDEQFF,TGTGCCAGCAGCCCCCCAGGGGATGAGCAGTTCTTC
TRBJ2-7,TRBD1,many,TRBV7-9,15,CASSPTGSGSYEQYF,TGTGCCAGCAGCCCGACAGGGTCGGGCTCCTACGAGCAGTACTTC
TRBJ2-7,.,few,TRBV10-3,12,CAISEHSYEQYF,TGTGCCATCAGTGAACACTCCTACGAGCAGTACTTC
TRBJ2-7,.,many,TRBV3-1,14,CASSPSTVAYEQYF,TGTGCCAGCAGCCCGTCGACAGTTGCCTACGAGCAGTACTTC
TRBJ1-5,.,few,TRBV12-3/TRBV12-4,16,CASSFRGANRNQPQHF,TGTGCCAGCAGTTTCCGGGGGGCAAACCGCAATCAGCCCCAGCATTTT
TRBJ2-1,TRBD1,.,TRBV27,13,CASRTGATNEQFF,TGTGCCAGTCGGACAGGGGCTACCAATGAGCAGTTCTTC
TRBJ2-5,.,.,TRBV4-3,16,CASSQDWTSMGETQYF,TGCGCCAGCAGCCAAGATTGGACCTCCATGGGGGAGACCCAGTACTTC
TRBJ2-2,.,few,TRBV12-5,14,CASGLWTSPGELFF,TGTGCTAGTGGTTTGTGGACAAGCCCCGGGGAGCTGTTTTTT
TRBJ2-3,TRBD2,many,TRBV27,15,CASSYLAAGTDTQYF,TGTGCCAGCAGTTATCTAGCGGCGGGGACAGATACGCAGTATTTT
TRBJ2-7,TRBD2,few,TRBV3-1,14,CASSQAGGAYEQYF,TGTGCCAGCAGCCAAGCGGGGGGGGCCTACGAGCAGTACTTC
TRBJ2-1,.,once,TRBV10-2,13,CASRPTGGNEQFF,TGCGCCAGCAGACCGACAGGAGGCAATGAGCAGTTCTTC
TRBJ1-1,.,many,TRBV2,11,CASQKNTEAFF,TGTGCCAGCCAGAAAAACACTGAAGCTTTCTTT
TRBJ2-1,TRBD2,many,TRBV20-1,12,CSVTSGNIEQFF,TGCAGTGTGACTAGCGGGAATATTGAGCAGTTCTTC
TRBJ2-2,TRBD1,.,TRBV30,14,CAWNRDRGTGELFF,TGTGCCTGGAACCGGGACAGGGGGACCGGGGAGCTGTTTTTT
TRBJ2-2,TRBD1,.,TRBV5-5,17,CASSSWGTGKGTGELFF,TGTGCCAGCAGCTCGTGGGGGACAGGAAAAGGCACCGGGGAGCTGTTTTTT
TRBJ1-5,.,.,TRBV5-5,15,CASSLSMTANQPQHF,TGTGCCAGCAGCTTGTCCATGACAGCAAATCAGCCCCAGCATTTT
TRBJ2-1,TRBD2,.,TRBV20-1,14,CSGLWTSGSNEQFF,TGCAGTGGTTTGTGGACTAGCGGGAGTAATGAGCAGTTCTTC
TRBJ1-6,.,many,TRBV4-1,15,CASSQGTGTQTPLHF,TGCGCCAGCAGCCAAGGGACCGGGACGCAAACACCCCTCCACTTT
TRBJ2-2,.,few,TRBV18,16,CATKTGTTANTGELFF,TGTGCTACCAAAACGGGGACAACCGCGAACACCGGGGAGCTGTTTTTT
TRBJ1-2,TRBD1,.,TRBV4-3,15,CASSQDYRGRRGYTF,TGCGCCAGCAGCCAAGACTACAGGGGGCGACGGGGCTACACCTTC
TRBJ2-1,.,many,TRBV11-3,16,CASSLDVQGPHNEQFF,TGTGCCAGCAGCTTAGATGTGCAGGGGCCCCACAATGAGCAGTTCTTC
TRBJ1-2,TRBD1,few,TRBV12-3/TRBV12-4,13,CATRQGASYGYTF,TGTGCCACAAGACAGGGGGCCTCCTATGGCTACACCTTC
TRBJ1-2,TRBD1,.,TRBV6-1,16,CASSGSTGGAPYGYTF,TGTGCCAGCAGTGGATCGACAGGGGGCGCTCCCTATGGCTACACCTTC
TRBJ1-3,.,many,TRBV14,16,CASSRESGRIGNTIYF,TGTGCCAGCAGCAGAGAGTCAGGGCGGATTGGAAACACCATATATTTT
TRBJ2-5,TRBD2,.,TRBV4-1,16,CASSQPLAGVRETQYF,TGCGCCAGCAGCCAGCCACTAGCGGGAGTCAGGGAGACCCAGTACTTC
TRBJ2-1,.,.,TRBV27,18,CASSFRPLGLSSYNEQFF,TGTGCCAGCAGCTTCCGACCCTTAGGGCTAAGCTCCTACAATGAGCAGTTCTTC
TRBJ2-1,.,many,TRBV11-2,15,CASSLAGGNYNEQFF,TGTGCCAGCAGCTTAGCAGGGGGGAACTACAATGAGCAGTTCTTC
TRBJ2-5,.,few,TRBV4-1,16,CASSQDPGAGKETQYF,TGCGCCAGCAGCCAAGATCCTGGGGCAGGGAAAGAGACCCAGTACTTC
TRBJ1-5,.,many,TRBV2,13,CASSEWWNQPQHF,TGTGCCAGCAGTGAATGGTGGAATCAGCCCCAGCATTTT
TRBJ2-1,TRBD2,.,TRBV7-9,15,CASSSAILTSAKQFF,TGTGCCAGCAGCTCCGCAATCTTGACTAGCGCTAAACAGTTCTTC
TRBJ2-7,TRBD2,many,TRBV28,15,CASSTGDYLSYEQYF,TGTGCCAGCAGTACCGGGGACTATCTCTCCTACGAGCAGTACTTC
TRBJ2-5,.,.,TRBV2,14,CASSDAAVQETQYF,TGTGCCAGCAGTGACGCAGCGGTTCAAGAGACCCAGTACTTC
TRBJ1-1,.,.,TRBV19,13,CAIGRGAGTEAFF,TGTGCCATAGGGCGAGGGGCGGGCACTGAAGCTTTCTTT
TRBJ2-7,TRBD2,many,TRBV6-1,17,CASRGGIRLAASYEQYF,TGTGCCAGCAGGGGGGGGATACGACTAGCGGCTAGTTACGAGCAGTACTTC
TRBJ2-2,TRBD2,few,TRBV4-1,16,CASSHQTSREAGELFF,TGCGCCAGCAGCCACCAGACTAGCCGAGAAGCCGGGGAGCTGTTTTTT
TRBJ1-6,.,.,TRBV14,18,CASSQDYGGSSYNSPLHF,TGTGCCAGCAGCCAAGATTATGGCGGTAGCTCCTATAATTCACCCCTCCACTTT